This TCR beta chain was captured in a study of cytomegalovirus exposure and HLA in healthy donors listed by TCRdb under 2017. Broadly, across the study: In an earlier analysis of under 600 of the donors, 250 to 350 Gb of sequence data and roughly 100 million unique TCR beta sequences from 150 million to 200 million T cells were reported. Typing coverage differed by locus: A, B, C, DRB1 and DQB1 were typed in about 620-640 donors, DQA1 in 500 to 550, DPA1 in over 600, and DPB1 in roughly 450. Approximately 310 gigabases of sequencing data and around 80 million unique TCR sequences made up an early release that covered approximately 650 HLA-typed donors. A later genetic analysis took genome-wide SNP genotypes for 398 of the 666 donors and used that subset as a discovery cohort. Donor age, sex, ethnicity and CMV serostatus were compiled together with the repertoire data. To study patterns of TCR occurrence, a later analysis re-analyzed previously published TCR beta repertoires from more than 550 donors and added high-resolution HLA genotyping. A separate validation cohort of roughly 110 different subjects was used in addition to the 666-subject first cohort. Both class I and class II loci were covered by HLA typing, at four-digit resolution. Across 398 genotyped donors of the cohort, an average of about 240,000 unique TCR beta nucleotide sequences per donor were sequenced, and around 20% of those sequences were non-productive. Every discovery cohort repertoire had been produced on one sequencing platform. The genetic ancestry cluster associated with self-reported Caucasian donors included approximately 85% of the approximately 430 genotyped donors. In the later analysis, no new phenotypic data were used to find candidate immune exposures; instead, reliance was placed on TCR beta sequences and their occurrence across donors. Roughly five DR-DQ haplotypes were handled as single units for association and clustering because linkage in the cohort was strong. In an earlier analysis of 500 to 650 of the donors, high-throughput TCR beta sequencing was used to judge whether each TCR beta V gene segment behaved as functional or pseudogenic. High-throughput TCR immunosequencing, statistical association of individual TCRs with disease status, and machine learning were combined to predict cytomegalovirus infection status. The study aimed to test whether signatures of past pathogen exposure could be identified by cataloging public T cell receptors. The study profiled the T cell repertoires of some 610 subjects by immunosequencing and related them to cytomegalovirus serostatus.

A remark on this clone: The antigen it recognizes is unknown. No clone much larger than this one lies a single base away; base qualities are absent.

The cohort comprised some 730 healthy bone marrow donors. At the time of sampling, every cohort member was nominally healthy, though immune exposures that went unrecorded were likely present. The donor was CMV seronegative and belonged to the group of 352 seronegative cohort members. Each donor provided a peripheral blood sample, and peripheral blood mononuclear cells were used for TCR beta sequencing. The Qiagen DNeasy Blood Extraction Kit was used to extract genomic DNA from the blood cell samples. Receptor libraries were prepared by the immunoSEQ multiplex PCR assay. The multiplex PCR relied on a mix of 60 forward primers for TCR Vbeta segments and 13 reverse primers for TCR Jbeta segments. The CDR3 region of rearranged TCR beta genes was amplified from genomic DNA with a multiplex PCR assay. On the Illumina HiSeq System, the amplified TCR beta libraries were sequenced as 87-base-pair reads. The authors' pipeline ran thus. Across the 670 or so repertoires, a later analysis counted roughly 84 million unique TCR beta chains, roughly 11 million of which were shared by at least two donors. A nearest-neighbor algorithm error-corrected the raw reads and collapsed the reads into unique sequences, merging closely related sequences to remove PCR and sequencing errors. Alignment of CDR3 sequences to IMGT reference sequences was used to assign V, D and J gene segments. For a sequence to be retained, a match of at least six nucleotides was required to both a V gene segment and a J gene segment. Rearrangements were called productive when the CDR3 lacked stop codons and stayed in frame with V and J; all others were non-productive. CDR3 was defined according to IMGT convention as the region running from the second conserved V-encoded cysteine to the conserved J-encoded phenylalanine. In an earlier analysis of around 600 of the donors, sequences lacking an unambiguous match to a single V gene segment were excluded. In an earlier analysis of approximately 590 of the donors, a V segment was called functional when productive rearrangements were above 56.7%, and segregating when the standard deviation between donors exceeded 5%. A statistical classification framework was built for diagnosing cytomegalovirus status from the catalog of TCR beta chain sequences. In a later analysis, V and J genes were assigned by comparing TCR nucleotide sequences against IMGT/GENE-DB human TR gene sequences. A later analysis assigned CDR3 sequences and most-parsimonious VDJ recombination scenarios with the TCRdist pipeline. A later analysis defined each TCR beta chain by its CDR3 amino acid sequence plus V-gene family, and excluded reads lacking a unique V-gene family. As a way to deal with suspected cross-contamination and a sequencing artifact, a later analysis dropped approximately 590 nucleotide sequences that were highly shared and had low generation probability. For each public chain, a later analysis derived a clonal expansion index from normalized ranks of inferred template counts within each repertoire. Generation probabilities in a later analysis came from a VDJ recombination model fitted to out-of-frame rearrangements, and those results were checked against IGoR. In a later analysis, hypergeometric tests were used to score TCR-TCR, TCR-HLA and TCR-CMV co-occurrence, with a repertoire-size bias correction applied to TCR pairs. In a later analysis, false discovery rates were estimated by permuting HLA or CMV assignments 20 times. In a later analysis, co-occurring TCRs were grouped using DBSCAN, with TCRdist sequence similarity added in when clustering inside HLA-allele-positive subsets. Co-occurrence clustering excluded repertoires with fewer than 30,000 or more than 120,000 public chains, plus five with anomalous nucleotide sharing. TCRdb took this table from immuneACCESS and kept in-frame rearrangements with V and J called. Such tables lack part of the clones; where checked against another copy, unresolved V genes explain under half of the gap, and the rest is unexplained. V and J calls and clone size are copied from that table; D and trimming were computed from the DNA. Within this sample are over 55,000 clones, with about 89% of them counted one time only. Less than 1.5% of the sample rests with the top ten.

V is pruned by 4 bases and J by 5 bases, leaving 8 bases of the junction without a gene match. The CDR3 holds 14 amino acids from the cysteine to the phenylalanine. Of the read, only the CDR3 DNA is kept; its 42 bases are in frame from base 1. CDR1 and CDR2, looked up from the germline V gene (reference sequence), are MNHNY and SVGAGI. The paper as a whole reports these results and caveats: A total of roughly 160 TCR beta chains were listed by the study as associated with cytomegalovirus. Across donors, most TCR sequences were observed very rarely, whereas some public TCRs were present in many individuals. An association between a missense DCLRE1C variant and V-gene and J-gene trimming of TCR beta chains was found in a later genetic analysis and replicated in an independent cohort. The 87-base-pair reads could not distinguish some IMGT-functional V segments, including TRBV6-2 and TRBV6-3, so those segments were excluded. A further reported finding was that TCR beta sequences accurately predicted the HLA-A and HLA-B alleles for most subjects in the first cohort. A later analysis associated 17,000 or so TCR beta sequences with specific HLA alleles at a false discovery rate of 0.05. Because some donors lacked HLA typing at each locus, the association tests relied only on the typed subset. Broadly in line with IMGT annotations, most TCR beta V segments showed up in productive rearrangements about 90% or about 30% of the time in an earlier analysis of several hundred of the donors. In a later analysis, TCR association rates were found to vary across HLA loci, with the most associated TCRs seen for DRB1 alleles and the fewest for HLA-C alleles. CMV serostatus was the only immune exposure information available for the cohort. According to a later analysis, most CMV-associated TCR beta chains appeared to be HLA-restricted, and the HLA associations seemed to be driven largely by CMV exposure. Correlated functional status among segregating V segments might be attributable to linkage disequilibrium, but an unknown experimental factor could not be ruled out. According to the authors, the approach could potentially be generalized to other disease states and immunological phenotypes. When HLA alleles, especially DR and DQ, strongly co-occurred, attributing TCR associations to individual alleles was difficult. Sequencing depth was assumed to be roughly uniform across donors in the presence/absence analyses, though that assumption may not hold. In a later analysis, HLA-associated TCR beta chains showed more clonal expansion and lower generation probabilities than non-associated chains that were equally common. According to a later genetic analysis, donors in an Asian-associated ancestry cluster had fewer N-insertions in productive TCRs than the approximately 630-donor mean. Because counts were too low, more than 15 rarely observed V segments, including chromosome 9 orphons, were excluded from the earlier analysis of about 500 of the donors. The sequencing pipeline was judged likely to have produced a cluster of highly shared sequence variants as a technical artifact. In vitro tests confirmed that a few of the cytomegalovirus-associated TCR beta chains recognize cytomegalovirus antigens. The classifier was reported to diagnose cytomegalovirus status with high specificity and sensitivity in both the original cohort and the validation cohort. Only TCR beta chains were sequenced in this cohort, and the absence of alpha or paired-chain data limited detectable features. Several of the top co-occurrence clusters appeared to be linked to parvovirus B19, influenza, CMV and Epstein-Barr virus, according to a later analysis.

The receptor chain draws on TRBV6-6 and TRBJ2-7, and 7 junction bases match TRBD1. This clonotype originated in a man aged 18 to 30 in good health and CMV-seronegative. The sequencing input was PBMCs. The CDR3 protein is CASSLDRISHEQYF. Read as DNA, the sequence is TGTGCCAGCAGTTTGGACAGGATATCCCACGAGCAGTACTTC.